The rows below give T cell receptor beta chains drawn from one sample of a study of follicular helper T cells after annual influenza vaccination. Here immunoSEQ multiplex PCR was the method, and the copy in TCRdb shows in-frame clones only, minus some. The sample lists about 5,600 clones, about 84% occurring once. The specimen was CXCR5- memory CD4+ T cells sorted from blood, collected on the day of influenza vaccination. Receptors originate from an adult who received the influenza vaccine. Each CDR3 is given with its conserved first and last residue. The D gene is left open where the match is weak.

J: TRBJ2-7
D: NA
V: TRBV15
CDR3: CATSSQGPYEQYF

J: TRBJ2-7
D: NA
V: TRBV5-1
CDR3: CASSHPEGRYEQYF

J: TRBJ1-3
D: NA
V: TRBV14
CDR3: CASSQRTRGKAGNTIYF

J: TRBJ2-2
D: NA
V: TRBV4-1
CDR3: CASSQKVFF

J: TRBJ2-7
D: TRBD2
V: TRBV2
CDR3: CASSMSGGAYEQYF

J: TRBJ2-3
D: NA
V: TRBV18
CDR3: CASSPRGGTDTQYF

J: TRBJ2-7
D: NA
V: TRBV6-5
CDR3: CASSYSPTPLGEYF

J: TRBJ1-5
D: NA
V: TRBV2
CDR3: CASRTGSGNQPQHF

J: TRBJ2-1
D: TRBD2
V: TRBV14
CDR3: CASSQHKKGGFALYNEQFF

J: TRBJ1-1
D: NA
V: TRBV7-3
CDR3: CASSSGIDTEAFF

J: TRBJ1-1
D: NA
V: TRBV9
CDR3: CASSVGGLTEAFF

J: TRBJ2-1
D: TRBD2
V: TRBV15
CDR3: CATSKELAGNSYNEQFF

J: TRBJ1-5
D: NA
V: TRBV7-8
CDR3: CASSALTEDQPQHF

J: TRBJ1-1
D: NA
V: TRBV28
CDR3: CASIEPGLLNTEAFF

J: TRBJ1-5
D: TRBD1
V: TRBV11-2
CDR3: CASSLGQGSGQPQHF

J: TRBJ1-1
D: NA
V: TRBV7-3
CDR3: CASSLTLSEDPFF

J: TRBJ2-1
D: TRBD1
V: TRBV19
CDR3: CASSLTGQAYNEQFF

J: TRBJ1-5
D: TRBD1
V: TRBV12-5
CDR3: CASGLTGQGARQPQHF

J: TRBJ1-2
D: NA
V: TRBV30
CDR3: CAWSRTANYGYTF

J: TRBJ2-7
D: NA
V: TRBV7-8
CDR3: CASSRDRTQSSYEQYF

J: TRBJ2-7
D: NA
V: TRBV20-1
CDR3: CSARHNHEQYF

J: TRBJ2-1
D: NA
V: TRBV7-2
CDR3: CASSPDSLFSYNEQFF

J: TRBJ2-5
D: NA
V: TRBV19
CDR3: CASSMGQRGETQYF

J: TRBJ1-1
D: NA
V: TRBV19
CDR3: CASSELGTEAFF

J: TRBJ2-1
D: NA
V: TRBV27
CDR3: CASSRRGGAGKNEQFF

J: TRBJ1-2
D: NA
V: TRBV5-4
CDR3: CASSFGRDGYTF

J: TRBJ1-1
D: NA
V: TRBV19
CDR3: CASSYEGNLPAFF

J: TRBJ1-3
D: NA
V: TRBV4-1
CDR3: CASSPTGKAGNTIYF

J: TRBJ1-5
D: NA
V: TRBV6-1
CDR3: CASSPNSDQPQHF

J: TRBJ1-2
D: TRBD1
V: TRBV6-4
CDR3: CASSDQGTANYGYTF

J: TRBJ2-2
D: TRBD1
V: TRBV28
CDR3: CASSLTGANTGELFF

J: TRBJ1-2
D: TRBD1
V: TRBV6-5
CDR3: CASSYSTGDGYTF

J: TRBJ1-6
D: NA
V: TRBV7-3
CDR3: CASSPTGGADSPLHF

J: TRBJ1-3
D: TRBD1
V: TRBV5-1
CDR3: CASSIGTVSGNTIYF

J: TRBJ2-1
D: NA
V: TRBV6-5
CDR3: CASRLYNEQFF

J: TRBJ1-4
D: NA
V: TRBV18
CDR3: CASSPAGTDEKLFF

J: TRBJ1-4
D: TRBD1
V: TRBV6-1
CDR3: CASHTGVGKLFF

J: TRBJ1-1
D: TRBD1
V: TRBV5-1
CDR3: CASTWTGGAEAFF

J: TRBJ2-1
D: NA
V: TRBV6-1
CDR3: CASRPQGTYNEQFF

J: TRBJ2-2
D: NA
V: TRBV19
CDR3: CASRESASQYTGELFF

J: TRBJ2-7
D: NA
V: TRBV10-3
CDR3: CAVGTYSTYEQYF

J: TRBJ2-1
D: TRBD1
V: TRBV11-1
CDR3: CASSLTDRGRGWTPAEQFF

J: TRBJ2-5
D: NA
V: TRBV11-2
CDR3: CASSQTLGLNQETQYF

J: TRBJ2-7
D: TRBD2
V: TRBV18
CDR3: CASASGGLNEQYF

J: TRBJ1-2
D: NA
V: TRBV19
CDR3: CASSSGHMAYGYTF

J: TRBJ1-4
D: NA
V: TRBV5-1
CDR3: CASSRSDTNEKLFF

J: TRBJ2-5
D: NA
V: TRBV29-1
CDR3: CSVQGNDQETQYF

J: TRBJ2-5
D: NA
V: TRBV7-9
CDR3: CASSPSGGVETQYF

J: TRBJ1-5
D: NA
V: TRBV7-6
CDR3: CASSLAQGRNQPQHF

J: TRBJ1-5
D: NA
V: TRBV5-6
CDR3: CASSPNQGKTNQPQHF

J: TRBJ1-2
D: TRBD1
V: TRBV5-4
CDR3: CASSLGQGVYGYTF

J: TRBJ1-3
D: NA
V: TRBV11-2
CDR3: CASAGRGSGNTIYF

J: TRBJ1-2
D: NA
V: TRBV29-1
CDR3: CSGRGGEGYTF

J: TRBJ1-1
D: NA
V: TRBV28
CDR3: CASSRQNGAFF

J: TRBJ2-1
D: TRBD2
V: TRBV19
CDR3: CASRSGTVLDEQFF

J: TRBJ1-2
D: NA
V: TRBV6-1
CDR3: CASSEDWGFGGGDTF

J: TRBJ2-7
D: TRBD2
V: TRBV19
CDR3: CASSRLADSYEQYF